The rows below give T cell receptor beta chains drawn from one sample of a study of cytomegalovirus exposure and HLA in healthy donors. The data were produced by immunoSEQ multiplex PCR, yet TCRdb's version contains in-frame clones alone and is incomplete. The table lists some 120,000 clones, about 78% of them singletons. Sequencing was done on a sample of PBMCs. These receptors all stem from a young man in good health and CMV-seronegative. Both conserved end residues are part of each CDR3. D genes are given only for firm matches. The size entry is marked missing in some rows and otherwise reads once, few, many or a size class.

abundance	d_gene	v_gene	j_gene	CDR3aa	CDR3nt
NA	TRBD2	TRBV29-1	TRBJ2-7	CSVAVAGGYEQYF	TGCAGCGTTGCCGTAGCGGGGGGCTACGAGCAGTACTTC
few	TRBD1	TRBV5-4	TRBJ2-7	CASSFPRQGTNEQYF	TGTGCCAGCAGCTTTCCGAGACAGGGGACCAACGAGCAGTACTTC
NA	NA	TRBV9	TRBJ2-5	CASSSPLHPGKQETQYF	TGTGCCAGCAGCTCACCCCTCCACCCGGGAAAACAAGAGACCCAGTACTTC
NA	NA	TRBV7-9	TRBJ2-7	CSSSLGGYEQYF	TGTTCCAGCAGCTTGGGGGGATACGAGCAGTACTTC
NA	TRBD1	TRBV28	TRBJ2-3	CASSITGVIGTDTQYF	TGTGCCAGCAGTATCACAGGGGTAATCGGCACAGATACGCAGTATTTT
NA	NA	TRBV5-1	TRBJ2-2	CASSLRRADLGELFF	TGCGCCAGCAGCTTGAGGCGGGCGGACCTCGGGGAGCTGTTTTTT
once	NA	TRBV11-2	TRBJ1-2	CASSLAPRQSGYTF	TGTGCCAGCAGCTTAGCCCCACGACAGTCGGGCTACACCTTC
NA	NA	TRBV7-9	TRBJ2-7	CSVTGRTEYF	TGTTCCGTAACAGGGCGCACAGAGTACTTC
NA	TRBD2	TRBV5-1	TRBJ2-7	CASSFRTRGSYEQYF	TGCGCCAGCAGCTTCCGGACTAGGGGTTCCTACGAGCAGTACTTC
NA	NA	TRBV19	TRBJ1-1	CASSMSRGNTEAFF	TGTGCCAGTAGTATGAGCAGGGGAAACACTGAAGCTTTCTTT
once	NA	TRBV6-1	TRBJ1-5	CASCGSRGNQPQHF	TGTGCCAGCTGCGGGAGCCGGGGAAATCAGCCCCAGCATTTT
NA	TRBD2	TRBV5-6	TRBJ2-2	CASSLLGGSWTGELFF	TGTGCCAGCAGCTTGTTGGGGGGGAGTTGGACCGGGGAGCTGTTTTTT
NA	NA	TRBV28	TRBJ1-2	CASSTLTGSYGYTF	TGTGCCAGCAGTACCCTTACAGGTTCCTATGGCTACACCTTC
NA	TRBD1	TRBV18	TRBJ1-6	CASSRQADRVSPLHF	TGTGCCAGCTCCCGGCAGGCGGACAGGGTTTCACCCCTCCACTTT
few	TRBD1	TRBV27	TRBJ2-2	CASSFLGTGITGTGELFF	TGTGCCAGCAGTTTTCTTGGGACAGGGATTACGGGGACCGGGGAGCTGTTTTTT
NA	TRBD1	TRBV28	TRBJ2-7	CASSAGTGAYEQYF	TGTGCCAGCAGTGCCGGGACAGGTGCCTACGAGCAGTACTTC
NA	NA	TRBV5-1	TRBJ2-2	CASSPSSSTGFTGELFF	TGCGCCAGCAGCCCAAGCTCATCCACGGGTTTCACCGGGGAGCTGTTTTTT
NA	TRBD2	TRBV6-1	TRBJ2-1	CASSEGLPNYNEQFF	TGTGCCAGCAGTGAGGGACTACCAAACTACAATGAGCAGTTCTTC
NA	NA	TRBV9	TRBJ2-1	CASSSPFGALYNEQFF	TGTGCCAGCAGCTCTCCGTTTGGGGCGCTGTACAATGAGCAGTTCTTC
NA	TRBD1	TRBV9	TRBJ1-6	CASSVAGGSYNSPLHF	TGTGCCAGCAGCGTAGCAGGGGGCTCCTATAATTCACCCCTCCACTTT
NA	NA	TRBV7-5	TRBJ1-1	CARSPRTKNTEAFF	TGTGCCAGAAGCCCTAGGACTAAAAACACTGAAGCTTTCTTT
NA	NA	TRBV2	TRBJ1-4	CASTQHGNLEKLFF	TGTGCCAGCACACAACACGGGAACCTTGAAAAACTGTTTTTT
NA	TRBD1	TRBV6-6	TRBJ2-7	CASSYSGTGGYEQYF	TGTGCCAGCAGTTACTCGGGGACAGGGGGCTACGAGCAGTACTTC
NA	NA	TRBV6-1	TRBJ1-5	CASRHSGNQPQHF	TGTGCCAGCAGGCATTCAGGGAATCAGCCCCAGCATTTT
NA	NA	TRBV9	TRBJ1-1	CASSVGGGVTEAFF	TGTGCCAGCAGCGTAGGAGGGGGGGTCACTGAAGCTTTCTTT
NA	NA	TRBV11-2	TRBJ2-3	CASSLGSGLADTQYF	TGTGCCAGCAGCTTAGGATCAGGGCTCGCAGATACGCAGTATTTT
NA	NA	TRBV4-1	TRBJ2-7	CASSQVKAGEYEQYF	TGCGCCAGCAGCCAAGTGAAGGCAGGGGAATACGAGCAGTACTTC
NA	TRBD2	TRBV6-5	TRBJ2-3	CASSWRGGMDTQYF	TGTGCCAGCAGTTGGCGGGGGGGGATGGATACGCAGTATTTT
few	TRBD2	TRBV6-1	TRBJ2-1	CASSELAGGNNEQFF	TGTGCCAGCAGTGAACTAGCGGGGGGGAACAATGAGCAGTTCTTC
NA	TRBD2	TRBV5-1	TRBJ2-3	CASSPGGTTRLGDTQYF	TGCGCCAGCAGCCCGGGGGGGACAACAAGACTGGGAGATACGCAGTATTTT
NA	NA	TRBV2	TRBJ1-5	CASSMSGFENQPQHF	TGTGCCAGCAGTATGTCCGGTTTTGAGAATCAGCCCCAGCATTTT
NA	NA	TRBV12-2	TRBJ1-2	CAGGRDGYTF	TGTGCAGGAGGGAGGGATGGCTACACCTTC
NA	NA	TRBV5-5	TRBJ1-4	CASSLLGTSRLFF	TGTGCCAGCAGCTTGCTCGGGACTTCAAGGTTGTTTTTT
NA	NA	TRBV2	TRBJ1-2	CASTPGHQFYGYTF	TGTGCCAGCACTCCGGGACATCAATTCTATGGCTACACCTTC
NA	NA	TRBV6-1	TRBJ1-4	CASRPEFPREKLFF	TGTGCCAGCAGACCCGAATTCCCCCGGGAAAAACTGTTTTTT
NA	NA	TRBV2	TRBJ2-7	CASSEFGQVPYEQYF	TGTGCCAGCAGTGAATTTGGGCAGGTCCCCTACGAGCAGTACTTC
once	NA	TRBV7-9	TRBJ1-1	CASSSPWPDRYNTEAFF	TGTGCCAGCAGCTCCCCCTGGCCGGACAGATATAACACTGAAGCTTTCTTT
NA	TRBD2	TRBV5-6	TRBJ2-1	CASSSGTSDEQFF	TGTGCCAGCAGCTCCGGGACTAGTGATGAGCAGTTCTTC
once	NA	TRBV5-1	TRBJ1-1	CASSSRDYTEAFF	TGCGCCAGCAGCTCAAGAGATTACACTGAAGCTTTCTTT
NA	TRBD1	TRBV5-6	TRBJ2-5	CASSYGTGKETQYF	TGTGCCAGCAGTTACGGGACAGGGAAAGAGACCCAGTACTTC
NA	NA	TRBV7-8	TRBJ1-1	CASSLDRGSAFF	TGTGCCAGCAGCTTAGATAGGGGTTCAGCTTTCTTT
NA	NA	TRBV27	TRBJ2-5	CASSLYSGLKETQYF	TGTGCCAGCAGTTTATATTCAGGGCTTAAAGAGACCCAGTACTTC
NA	NA	TRBV2	TRBJ1-6	CASSEEGGGPLHF	TGTGCCAGCAGTGAAGAGGGCGGCGGGCCCCTCCACTTT
NA	TRBD1	TRBV5-4	TRBJ2-7	CASSSPPGTDSYEQYF	TGTGCCAGCAGCTCCCCCCCCGGGACAGATTCCTACGAGCAGTACTTC
NA	NA	TRBV30	TRBJ1-1	CAWSVEGATEAFF	TGTGCCTGGAGTGTGGAGGGTGCCACTGAAGCTTTCTTT
NA	NA	TRBV9	TRBJ2-3	CASSMGDFFRTDTQYF	TGTGCCAGCAGCATGGGGGACTTTTTTCGCACAGATACGCAGTATTTT
NA	NA	TRBV5-4	TRBJ2-7	CASSRPQGGVDEQYF	TGTGCCAGCAGCAGACCACAGGGTGGGGTGGACGAGCAGTACTTC
few	NA	TRBV7-4	TRBJ1-1	CASSPGGAEAFF	TGTGCCAGCAGCCCCGGGGGTGCTGAAGCTTTCTTT
NA	TRBD1	TRBV11-2	TRBJ2-5	CASSTRGTEQETQYF	TGTGCCAGCAGCACGCGAGGGACAGAACAAGAGACCCAGTACTTC